This T cell receptor (beta chain) was sequenced in a study of cytomegalovirus exposure and HLA in healthy donors. Findings and limits, study-wide: Fewer N-insertions than the roughly 670-donor mean were reportedly shown by an Asian-associated ancestry cluster in a later analysis. Associated with cytomegalovirus, according to the listing, were 164 TCR beta chains. In terms of immune exposure information, only CMV serostatus was available.

At collection, donors were nominally healthy, but unrecorded immune exposures were probable. The germline V gene has CDR1 SGHRS and CDR2 YFSETQ. There are 15 residues in the CDR3. Trimming took 4 bases from V and 0 from J; bases not matched to a gene: 6. Both 60 Vbeta primers and 13 Jbeta primers went into the PCR. The table came from immunoSEQ multiplex PCR; TCRdb's copy has only in-frame clones and leaves some out. The data hold some 150,000 clones, with 75% to 85% observed a single time. About this clone: Its target is unknown.

Sequenced input: PBMCs. The gene calls are TRBV5-1 and TRBJ1-2; TRBD1 matches at 7 bases. The receptor's source is a woman between 40 and 50 years old in good health and CMV-seronegative. The CDR3 coding sequence is TGCGCCAGCAGCCAAGGGACAGCCTCTAACTATGGCTACACCTTC. This codes for CASSQGTASNYGYTF. The variable domain in full, with the rest retrieved from reference TRBV5-1 and TRBJ1-2, is KAGVTQTPRYLIKTRGQQVTLSCSPISGHRSVSWYQQTPGQGLQFLFEYFSETQRNKGNFPGRFSGRQFSNSRSEMNVSTLELGDSALYLCASSQGTASNYGYTFGSGTRLTVV.